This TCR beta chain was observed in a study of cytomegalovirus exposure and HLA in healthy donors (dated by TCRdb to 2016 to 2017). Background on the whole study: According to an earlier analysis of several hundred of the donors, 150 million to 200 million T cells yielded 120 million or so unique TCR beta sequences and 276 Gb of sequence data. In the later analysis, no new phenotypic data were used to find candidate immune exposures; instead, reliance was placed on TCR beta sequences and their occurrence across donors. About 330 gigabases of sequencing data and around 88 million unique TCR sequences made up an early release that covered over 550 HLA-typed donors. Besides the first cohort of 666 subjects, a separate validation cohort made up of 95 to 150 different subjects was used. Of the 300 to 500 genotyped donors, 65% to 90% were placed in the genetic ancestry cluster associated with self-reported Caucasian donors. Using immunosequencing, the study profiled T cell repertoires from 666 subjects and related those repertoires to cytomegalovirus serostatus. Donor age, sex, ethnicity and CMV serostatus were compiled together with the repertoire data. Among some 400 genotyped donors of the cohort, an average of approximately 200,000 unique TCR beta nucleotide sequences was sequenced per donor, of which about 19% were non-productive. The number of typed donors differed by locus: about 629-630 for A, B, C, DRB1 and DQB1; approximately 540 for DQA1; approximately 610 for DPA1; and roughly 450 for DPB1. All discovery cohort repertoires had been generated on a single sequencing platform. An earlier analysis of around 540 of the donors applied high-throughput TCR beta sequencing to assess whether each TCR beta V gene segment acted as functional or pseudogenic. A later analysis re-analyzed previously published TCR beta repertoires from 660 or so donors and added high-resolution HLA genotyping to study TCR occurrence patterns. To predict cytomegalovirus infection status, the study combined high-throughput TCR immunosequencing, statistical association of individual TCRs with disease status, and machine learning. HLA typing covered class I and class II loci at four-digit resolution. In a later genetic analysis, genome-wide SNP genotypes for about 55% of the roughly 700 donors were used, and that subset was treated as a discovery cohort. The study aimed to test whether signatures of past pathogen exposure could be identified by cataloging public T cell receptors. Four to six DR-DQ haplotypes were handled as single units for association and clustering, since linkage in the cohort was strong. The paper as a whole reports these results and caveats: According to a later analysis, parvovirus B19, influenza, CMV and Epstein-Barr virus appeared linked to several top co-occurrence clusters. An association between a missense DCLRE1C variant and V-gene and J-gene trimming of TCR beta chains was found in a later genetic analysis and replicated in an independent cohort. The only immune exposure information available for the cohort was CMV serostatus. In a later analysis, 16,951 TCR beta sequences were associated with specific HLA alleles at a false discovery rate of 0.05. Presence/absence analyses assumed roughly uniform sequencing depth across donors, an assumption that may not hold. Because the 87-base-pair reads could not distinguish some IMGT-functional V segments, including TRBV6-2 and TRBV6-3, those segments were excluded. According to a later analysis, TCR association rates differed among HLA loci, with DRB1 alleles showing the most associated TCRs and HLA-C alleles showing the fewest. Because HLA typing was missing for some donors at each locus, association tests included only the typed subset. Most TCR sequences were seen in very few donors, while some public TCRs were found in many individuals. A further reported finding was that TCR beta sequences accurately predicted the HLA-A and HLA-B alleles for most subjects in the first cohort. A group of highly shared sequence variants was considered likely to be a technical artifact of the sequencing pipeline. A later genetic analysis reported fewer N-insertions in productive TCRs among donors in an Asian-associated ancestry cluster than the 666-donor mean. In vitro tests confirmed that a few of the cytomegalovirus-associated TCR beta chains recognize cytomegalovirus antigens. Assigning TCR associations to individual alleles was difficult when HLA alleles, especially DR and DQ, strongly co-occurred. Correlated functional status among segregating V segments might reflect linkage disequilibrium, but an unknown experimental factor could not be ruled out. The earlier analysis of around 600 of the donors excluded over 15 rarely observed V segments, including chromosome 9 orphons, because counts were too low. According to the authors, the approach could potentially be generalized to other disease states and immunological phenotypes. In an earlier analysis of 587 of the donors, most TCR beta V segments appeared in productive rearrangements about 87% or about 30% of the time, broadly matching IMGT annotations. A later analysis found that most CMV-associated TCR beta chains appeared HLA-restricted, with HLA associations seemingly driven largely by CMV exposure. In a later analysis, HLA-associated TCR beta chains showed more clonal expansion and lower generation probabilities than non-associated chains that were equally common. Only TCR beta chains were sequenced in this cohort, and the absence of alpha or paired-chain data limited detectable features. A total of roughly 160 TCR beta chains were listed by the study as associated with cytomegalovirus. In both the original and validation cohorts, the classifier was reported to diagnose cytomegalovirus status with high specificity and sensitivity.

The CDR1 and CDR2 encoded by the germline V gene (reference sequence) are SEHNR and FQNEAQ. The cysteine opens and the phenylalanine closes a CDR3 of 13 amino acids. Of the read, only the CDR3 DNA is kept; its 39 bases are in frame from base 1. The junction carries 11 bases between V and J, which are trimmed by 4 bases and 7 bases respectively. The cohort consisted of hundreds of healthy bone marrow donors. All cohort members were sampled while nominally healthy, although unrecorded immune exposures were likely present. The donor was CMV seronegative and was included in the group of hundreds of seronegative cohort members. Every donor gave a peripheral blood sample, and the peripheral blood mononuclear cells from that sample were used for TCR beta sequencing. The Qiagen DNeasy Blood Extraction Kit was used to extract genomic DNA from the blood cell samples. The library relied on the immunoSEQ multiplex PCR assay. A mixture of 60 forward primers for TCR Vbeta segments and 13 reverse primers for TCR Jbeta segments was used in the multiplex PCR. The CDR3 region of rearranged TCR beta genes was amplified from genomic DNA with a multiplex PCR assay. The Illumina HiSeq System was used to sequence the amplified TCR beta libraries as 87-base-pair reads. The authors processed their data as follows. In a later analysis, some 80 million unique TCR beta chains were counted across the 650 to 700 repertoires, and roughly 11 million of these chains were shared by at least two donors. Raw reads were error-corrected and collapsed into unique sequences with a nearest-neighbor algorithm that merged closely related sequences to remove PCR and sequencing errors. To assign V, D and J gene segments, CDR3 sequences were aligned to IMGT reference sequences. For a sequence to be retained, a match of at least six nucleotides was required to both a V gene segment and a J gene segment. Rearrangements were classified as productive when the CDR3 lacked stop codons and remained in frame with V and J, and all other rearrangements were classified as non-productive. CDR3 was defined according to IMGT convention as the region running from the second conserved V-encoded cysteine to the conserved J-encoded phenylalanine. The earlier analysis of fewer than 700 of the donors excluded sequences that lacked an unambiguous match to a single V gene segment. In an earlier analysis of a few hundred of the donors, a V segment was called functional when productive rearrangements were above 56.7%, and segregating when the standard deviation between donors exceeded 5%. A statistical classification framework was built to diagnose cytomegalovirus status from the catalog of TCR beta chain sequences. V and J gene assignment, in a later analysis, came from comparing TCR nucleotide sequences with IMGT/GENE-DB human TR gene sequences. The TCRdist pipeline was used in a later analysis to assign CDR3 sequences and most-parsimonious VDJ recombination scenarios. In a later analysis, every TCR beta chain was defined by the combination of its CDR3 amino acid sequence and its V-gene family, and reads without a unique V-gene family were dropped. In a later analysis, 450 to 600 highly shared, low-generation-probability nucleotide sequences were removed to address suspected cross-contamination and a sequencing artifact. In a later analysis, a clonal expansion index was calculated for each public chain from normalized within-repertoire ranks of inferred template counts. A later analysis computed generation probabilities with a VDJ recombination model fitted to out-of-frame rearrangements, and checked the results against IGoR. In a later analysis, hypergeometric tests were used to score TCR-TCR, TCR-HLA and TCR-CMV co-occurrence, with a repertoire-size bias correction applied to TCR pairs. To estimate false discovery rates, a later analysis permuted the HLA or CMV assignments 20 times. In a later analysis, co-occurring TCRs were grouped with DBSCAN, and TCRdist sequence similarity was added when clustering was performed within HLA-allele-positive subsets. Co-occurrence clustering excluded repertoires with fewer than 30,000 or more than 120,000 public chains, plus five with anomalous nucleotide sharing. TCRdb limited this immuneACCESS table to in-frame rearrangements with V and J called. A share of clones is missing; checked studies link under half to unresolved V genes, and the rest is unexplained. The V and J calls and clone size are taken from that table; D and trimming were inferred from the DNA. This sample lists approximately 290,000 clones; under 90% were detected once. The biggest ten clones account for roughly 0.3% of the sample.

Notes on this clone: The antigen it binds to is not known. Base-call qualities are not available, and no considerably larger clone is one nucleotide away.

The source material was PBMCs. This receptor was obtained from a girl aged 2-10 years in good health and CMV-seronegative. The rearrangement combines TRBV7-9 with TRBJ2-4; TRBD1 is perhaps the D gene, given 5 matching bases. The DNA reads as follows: TGTGCCAGCAGCTCCAGGGAAGGGAACATTCAGTACTTC. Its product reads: CASSSREGNIQYF.